The T cell receptor (beta chain) under discussion was sequenced for a study of T cell responses to AZD1222 COVID-19 vaccine (dated by TCRdb to the early 2020s). As for the study more broadly: AZD1222 recipients whose second dose came at about 4 weeks and those whose second dose came at about 12 weeks were combined into one group, since spike-specific TCR depth and breadth did not differ between the two schedules. A total of 230 to 250 trial participants underwent TCR sequencing, of whom roughly 210 had received two doses of AZD1222 and approximately 26 had received two doses of the MenACWY control vaccine. Trial participants were enrolled by age into subgroups of 18-55, 56-69 and 70-plus years, and around 150, 29 and 61 TCR-sequenced participants, respectively, were included in these subgroups. Study-level results and caveats: No day 14 peak-response samples were available, so repertoires were characterized only after the peak T cell response. After two AZD1222 doses, spike-specific TCR breadth and depth were significantly higher than at day 0 and than in MenACWY recipients. Participants were mostly white British, with more females than males. The authors suggested clonal diversity may have been underestimated. The 56-69-year group was small, and its depth increase did not reach significance, likely because of low power. Reportedly, close to half of the unique spike-specific TCRs recognized epitopes lying outside the regions that are mutated in the B.1.351 and B.1.1.7 variants. Conclusions about previously exposed vaccinees are limited, since just 5 or 6 AZD1222 recipients were seropositive for SARS-CoV-2 at baseline. The vaccine-associated CD4 TCRs covered the entire spike protein, and the dominant responses fell in regions 160-218 and 743-854.

This sample's time point label indicates: baseline before first vaccination. Vaccinee samples were obtained from the UK trials COV001 and COV002, which included a single-blind randomized controlled phase 2/3 trial of AZD1222 (ChAdOx1 nCoV-19) in healthy adults. For TCRbeta chain sequencing, PBMC samples from trial participants were taken at day 0 and at day 28 after the second dose. CDR1 KGHDR and CDR2 SFDVKD are derived from the germline V gene. V is clipped by 3 bases and J by 2 bases, and the sequence between their germline boundaries is 9 bases long. The CDR3 goes from the cysteine to the phenylalanine over 14 residues. Just CDR3 DNA is preserved here, 42 bases in frame from base 1. The CDR3 regions of human TCRbeta chains were analyzed by immunosequencing. Concerning the study's data processing: Repertoire TCRs were checked for matches against a reference library of SARS-CoV-2-specific TCRs that had been generated using the MIRA antigen-specificity platform. Breadth was defined as the fraction of unique TCRs that were SARS-CoV-2-associated, and depth was defined as the fraction of total T cells that were SARS-CoV-2-associated. Using the MIRA data, every spike-specific TCR was mapped to the spike region that the TCR reacted to and assigned to either a CD4 or a CD8 class. Log10-transformed breadth and depth values were compared by one-way ANOVA with Sidak's multiple comparisons tests. As stored in TCRdb, this immuneACCESS dataset retains in-frame rearrangements with V and J assigned. A fraction of the clones does not appear; measured against another copy, unresolved V genes explain less than half of the discrepancy, and the remainder lacks a known reason. V and J calls and clone size are copied from that table; D and trimming were computed from the DNA. The sample profile shows approximately 120,000 clones; roughly 93% of them were found once. 0.91% of the sample goes to the ten largest clones.

With respect to this clone: Its antigen remains undetermined. The sample holds no much larger clone one base away, and base qualities are not on file.

The sample was peripheral blood, taken on day 0 of AZD1222 vaccination. The rearranged segments are TRBV24-1 and TRBJ1-2; a tentative D match to TRBD1 spans 6 bases. The clonotype was recovered from an adult in good health. In nucleotide form, the sequence is TGTGCCACCAGTGATAGGACAGAGAACTATGGCTACACCTTC. Translated, this gives CATSDRTENYGYTF.